This TCR beta chain derives from a study of CD4 and CD8 cells across lung adenocarcinoma regions. One entry per CDR3 protein, called by TCRdb with MiXCR from the PCR reads. This sample carries about 25,000 distinct CDR3 sequences, 50% of them seen once, and the ten largest clones take less than 50%. The CDR3 spans 15 residues. The ends lost 9 bases at V and 4 bases at J; junction bases unmatched: 13. Germline loops: CDR1 MNHNS, CDR2 SASEGT. The V gene is TRBV6-1, the J gene TRBJ2-3; 7 nucleotides match TRBD2. This clonotype was sampled from a male donor with lung adenocarcinoma. The CD4 and CD8 labels of this study may be unreliable. The sample consisted of CD8+ T cells from the center of a lung tumor. The chain's CDR3 is CARGLGGRGADTQYF. DNA for the CDR3: TGTGCCAGGGGTTTGGGCGGGAGAGGCGCAGATACGCAGTATTTT.